This TCR beta chain was observed in a study of metastatic and nonmetastatic thyroid tumors. Per the authors' pipeline: Clinicopathological groups supplied CDR3 differences that were used to build a distant-metastasis classifier for papillary thyroid cancer. Via MiXCR, TCRdb re-called the PCR reads. In this record, the V and J calls reflect TCRdb's handling and not the investigators' own analysis. The repertoire holds 30,000 to 35,000 clones, with approximately 17% as singletons. No patient had received any treatment before thyroid surgery. Sample: blood. This receptor was taken from a female donor with papillary thyroid cancer or a benign thyroid nodule (not recorded which). Some clones in this sample may be carry-over from other donors' samples.

The CDR3 region has the DNA TGCAGTGCTCCACCCCCGACTAGCGGGGCGAGCTCCTACAATGAGCAGTTCTTC. Amino acid sequence: CSAPPPTSGASSYNEQFF. The chain joins TRBV20-1 to TRBJ2-1; 11 positions match TRBD2. The CDR3 sequence is 18 residues long. With 5 bases clipped from V and 0 bases from J, the junction kept 12 bases outside the gene matches. CDR1 is DFQATT, CDR2 SNEGSKA, per germline (reference sequence).